This T cell receptor beta chain was documented in a study of T cell repertoires in cytomegalovirus infection. Overall study findings and caveats: HLA-C-restricted CMV-specific TCR beta clonotypes were dominant in the ex vivo response.

This clonotype has a single count. Its cognate antigen is unknown. The CDR3 has 17 residues. V shed 4 bases and J shed 0 bases, with 16 bases lying between them. Germline assignment: CDR1 LNHDA and CDR2 SQIVND (reference sequence). TCRdb itself ran the reads through MiXCR, one entry per CDR3 protein. The sample includes around 900,000 distinct CDR3 sequences, around 32% of them seen just once. The receptor's source is a human donor in good health (CMV status not recorded). Some clones in this sample may be carry-over from other donors' samples. The gene calls are TRBV19 and TRBJ1-5, with D possibly TRBD1 on 6 matching bases. This material consisted of cultured CD8+ T cells from PBMCs, taken from culture after CMV antigen stimulation. DNA for the CDR3: TGTGCCAGTAGTAACAGGGTACTCTTTAGTAGCAATCAGCCCCAGCATTTT. It translates to CASSNRVLFSSNQPQHF. The whole variable domain, filled in from reference TRBV19 and TRBJ1-5, reads DGGITQSPKYLFRKEGQNVTLSCEQNLNHDAMYWYRQDPGQGLRLIYYSQIVNDFQKGDIAEGYSVSREKKESFPLTVTSAQKNPTAFYLCASSNRVLFSSNQPQHFGDGTRLSIL.